The rows below give T cell receptor beta chains drawn from one sample of a study of blood T cells in healthy people across ages. TCRdb independently ran MiXCR on the 5' RACE reads; one entry per CDR3 protein. The sample lists fewer than 900,000 distinct CDR3 sequences, about 42% occurring once. The sequenced sample consisted of blood. The receptors here all came from a woman in her sixties in good health. CDR3s include the opening cysteine and the closing phenylalanine or tryptophan. Fields, in order: V gene, J gene, clone size, D gene, CDR3 protein, CDR3 DNA. The D gene is left open where the match is weak. A row's size may be missing; if present it is once, few, many or a size class.

TRBV10-3,TRBJ2-5,few,TRBD1,CAISEARGRRSGETQYF,TGTGCCATCAGTGAAGCCAGGGGGCGCCGGTCCGGCGAGACCCAGTACTTC
TRBV29-1,TRBJ2-3,many,NA,CSVDPKGGTDTQYF,TGCAGCGTTGACCCCAAGGGAGGCACAGATACGCAGTATTTT
TRBV28,TRBJ1-6,NA,NA,CASSRLQNSPLHF,TGTGCCAGCAGTCGTCTACAGAATTCACCCCTCCACTTT
TRBV12-3/TRBV12-4,TRBJ2-3,NA,TRBD1,CASSLAGQGADTRYF,TGTGCCAGCAGTTTAGCAGGACAGGGAGCAGATACGCGGTATTTT
TRBV20-1,TRBJ2-4,NA,NA,CSAREGEQYF,TGCAGTGCTAGAGAGGGGGAGCAGTACTTC
TRBV5-1,TRBJ2-3,few,NA,CASSLELSDTQYF,TGCGCCAGCAGCTTGGAGCTATCGGATACGCAGTATTTT
TRBV3-1,TRBJ1-2,few,TRBD1,CAGSGGGNYGYTF,TGTGCCGGGTCGGGAGGGGGCAACTATGGCTACACCTTC
TRBV5-1,TRBJ2-3,NA,NA,CASSLLPGGTDTQYF,TGCGCCAGCAGCTTGCTACCAGGAGGCACAGATACGCAGTATTTT
TRBV10-2,TRBJ2-1,NA,NA,CASSDPPGESYNEQFF,TGCGCCAGCAGTGACCCTCCGGGGGAATCCTACAATGAGCAGTTCTTC
TRBV7-2,TRBJ1-1,NA,TRBD1,CASRVDRATEAFF,TGTGCCAGCAGGGTCGACAGGGCCACTGAAGCTTTCTTT
TRBV10-3,TRBJ2-3,NA,NA,CAISESSSPGSGRDTQYF,TGTGCCATCAGTGAGTCGTCGTCTCCGGGCTCTGGGCGGGATACGCAGTATTTT
TRBV3-1,TRBJ2-3,NA,NA,CASSEPTDTWQYF,TGTGCCAGCAGCGAGCCAACAGATACTTGGCAGTATTTT
TRBV6-1,TRBJ2-6,few,NA,CASMRSGASGANVLTF,TGTGCCAGCATGAGGTCTGGGGCCTCTGGGGCCAACGTCCTGACTTTC
TRBV28,TRBJ2-6,NA,TRBD1,CASRTDRGTSVLTF,TGTGCCAGCAGGACGGACAGGGGGACCTCAGTCCTGACTTTC
TRBV29-1,TRBJ2-7,few,TRBD1,CSVETGGGGEQYF,TGCAGCGTTGAAACAGGGGGCGGAGGGGAGCAGTACTTC
TRBV5-1,TRBJ2-5,few,TRBD1,CASSMGDSQETQYF,TGCGCCAGCAGCATGGGGGACAGCCAAGAGACCCAGTACTTC
TRBV4-2,TRBJ2-1,many,NA,CASSQELLVPYNEQFF,TGTGCCAGCAGCCAAGAGCTTCTAGTCCCCTACAATGAGCAGTTCTTC
TRBV20-1,TRBJ2-1,NA,TRBD1,CSAGAGTGMEEQFF,TGCAGTGCTGGTGCCGGGACAGGGATGGAGGAGCAGTTCTTC
TRBV6-2/TRBV6-3,TRBJ2-7,few,TRBD2,CASSYSTSGFVWSYEQYF,TGTGCCAGCAGTTACTCAACTAGCGGGTTCGTTTGGAGCTACGAGCAGTACTTC
TRBV20-1,TRBJ2-7,few,NA,CSASPGQFGERDYEQYF,TGCAGTGCTAGCCCCGGACAGTTCGGCGAAAGGGACTACGAGCAGTACTTC
TRBV27,TRBJ2-7,NA,NA,CASSYPPDAGTKTYEQYF,TGTGCCAGCAGTTATCCCCCGGACGCCGGGACAAAAACCTACGAGCAGTACTTC
TRBV3-1,TRBJ2-7,NA,NA,CASSQPDSYEQYF,TGTGCCAGCAGCCAACCCGATTCCTACGAGCAGTACTTC
TRBV28,TRBJ2-6,few,NA,CASSLGQVYISGANVLTF,TGTGCCAGCAGTTTAGGCCAGGTTTATATCTCTGGGGCCAACGTCCTGACTTTC
TRBV4-3,TRBJ1-1,NA,TRBD1,CASSQQGQSLSWISEAFF,TGCGCCAGCAGCCAACAGGGACAGTCACTTAGTTGGATTTCAGAAGCTTTCTTT
TRBV7-8,TRBJ1-1,NA,NA,CASSLVQMGEVRFGNTEAFF,TGTGCCAGCAGCTTAGTTCAAATGGGAGAAGTGAGGTTTGGGAACACTGAAGCTTTCTTT
TRBV3-1,TRBJ2-5,NA,TRBD2,CASSAGLAEISYGQYF,TGTGCCAGCAGCGCGGGACTAGCGGAGATCTCCTACGGGCAGTACTTC
TRBV12-3/TRBV12-4,TRBJ1-2,NA,TRBD1,CASRKTGRSYGYTF,TGTGCCAGCAGGAAGACAGGGCGGTCCTATGGCTACACCTTC
TRBV28,TRBJ1-1,NA,NA,CASSFWQGSMNTEAFF,TGTGCCAGCAGTTTTTGGCAGGGCTCTATGAACACTGAAGCTTTCTTT
TRBV20-1,TRBJ2-5,few,NA,CSARTTGPSGQYF,TGCAGTGCTAGAACGACAGGTCCAAGCGGGCAGTACTTC
TRBV28,TRBJ2-7,few,NA,CASSTGTLPYEQYF,TGTGCCAGCAGTACAGGGACGCTACCCTACGAGCAGTACTTC
TRBV30,TRBJ2-1,NA,NA,CAWGKGGEINEQFF,TGTGCCTGGGGGAAGGGGGGGGAAATCAATGAGCAGTTCTTC
TRBV7-2,TRBJ2-2,NA,NA,CASSFPVAGTGELFF,TGTGCCAGCAGCTTTCCCGTGGCGGGAACCGGGGAGCTGTTTTTT
TRBV7-9,TRBJ2-5,NA,NA,CASSPGTNFQETQYF,TGTGCCAGCAGCCCCGGGACAAACTTCCAAGAGACCCAGTACTTC
TRBV4-2,TRBJ2-1,NA,NA,CASSQEEWNEQFF,TGTGCCAGCAGCCAGGAGGAGTGGAATGAGCAGTTCTTC
TRBV30,TRBJ2-1,NA,NA,CAWGPNEQFF,TGTGCCTGGGGACCTAATGAGCAGTTCTTC
TRBV29-1,TRBJ2-3,NA,NA,CSVEASLTDTQYF,TGCAGCGTTGAAGCCAGCCTCACAGATACGCAGTATTTT
TRBV11-2,TRBJ2-7,few,NA,CASSLPSGSEQYF,TGTGCCAGCAGCTTACCTTCAGGGTCCGAGCAGTACTTC
TRBV2,TRBJ2-5,NA,NA,CASSELVSPVETQYF,TGTGCCAGCAGTGAATTGGTCAGCCCCGTAGAGACCCAGTACTTC
TRBV9,TRBJ2-3,NA,NA,CASSPGPIPQYF,TGTGCCAGCAGCCCGGGCCCCATACCGCAGTATTTT
TRBV12-3/TRBV12-4,TRBJ2-3,NA,NA,CASSLTRQGATDTQYF,TGTGCCAGCAGTTTAACGCGGCAAGGGGCAACAGATACGCAGTATTTT
TRBV20-1,TRBJ2-7,NA,TRBD1,CSARDRGSAQYF,TGCAGTGCTCGGGACAGGGGATCGGCCCAGTACTTC
TRBV20-1,TRBJ2-3,few,TRBD2,CSARDSWRGGLVTQYF,TGCAGTGCTAGGGACTCGTGGCGGGGGGGCTTAGTTACGCAGTATTTT
TRBV7-8,TRBJ2-5,many,TRBD2,CASSLAASGARETQYF,TGTGCCAGCAGCTTAGCGGCTAGCGGAGCCAGGGAGACCCAGTACTTC
TRBV6-2/TRBV6-3,TRBJ2-7,NA,NA,CASSVALSSYEQYF,TGTGCCAGCAGTGTAGCGTTGAGCTCCTACGAGCAGTACTTC
TRBV18,TRBJ1-1,NA,NA,CAGSLGRGNTEAFF,TGTGCCGGCTCACTCGGACGGGGGAACACTGAAGCTTTCTTT
TRBV11-3,TRBJ2-3,NA,NA,CASSSFPTDTQYF,TGTGCCAGCAGCTCCTTCCCCACAGATACGCAGTATTTT
TRBV3-1,TRBJ1-2,few,TRBD1,CASSQEGTGDSDGYTF,TGTGCCAGCAGCCAAGAAGGGACAGGGGATTCGGATGGCTACACCTTC
TRBV12-3/TRBV12-4,TRBJ2-3,NA,TRBD2,CASSLWASGRISDTQYF,TGTGCCAGCAGTTTATGGGCTAGCGGGAGAATTTCTGATACGCAGTATTTT
TRBV29-1,TRBJ1-2,few,TRBD1,CSVVRTGYGYTF,TGCAGCGTTGTCCGGACAGGGTATGGCTACACCTTC
TRBV29-1,TRBJ1-5,few,TRBD1,CSAVTGVEQPQHF,TGCAGCGCCGTTACAGGGGTCGAACAGCCCCAGCATTTT
TRBV21-1,TRBJ2-7,NA,NA,CVSSKMAFYEQYF,TGTGTCAGCAGCAAAATGGCTTTCTACGAGCAGTACTTC
TRBV29-1,TRBJ2-3,NA,NA,CSVATVGDTQYF,TGCAGCGTTGCGACGGTGGGCGATACGCAGTATTTT